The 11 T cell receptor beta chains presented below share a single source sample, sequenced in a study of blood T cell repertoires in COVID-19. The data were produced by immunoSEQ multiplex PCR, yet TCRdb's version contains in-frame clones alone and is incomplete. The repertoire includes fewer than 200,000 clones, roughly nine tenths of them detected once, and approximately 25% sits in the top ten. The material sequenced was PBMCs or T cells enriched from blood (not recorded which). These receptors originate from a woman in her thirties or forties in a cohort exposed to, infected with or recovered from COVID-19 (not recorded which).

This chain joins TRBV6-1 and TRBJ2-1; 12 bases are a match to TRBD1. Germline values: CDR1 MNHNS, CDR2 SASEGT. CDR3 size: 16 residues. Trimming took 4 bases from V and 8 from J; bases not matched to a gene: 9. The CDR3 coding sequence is TGTGCCAGCAGTGTGGGCGGGACAGGGGGCATAGATGAGCAGTTCTTC. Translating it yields CASSVGGTGGIDEQFF.

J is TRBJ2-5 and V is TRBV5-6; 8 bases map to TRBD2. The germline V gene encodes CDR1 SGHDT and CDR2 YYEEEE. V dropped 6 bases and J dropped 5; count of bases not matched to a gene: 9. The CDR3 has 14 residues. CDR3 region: CASTQRGGRETQYF. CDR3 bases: TGTGCCAGCACCCAACGGGGGGGGCGGGAGACCCAGTACTTC.

This CDR3 is CASSQEDTSYEQYF. CDR3 in DNA: TGTGCCAGCAGCCAAGAGGACACCTCCTACGAGCAGTACTTC. The V and J genes are TRBV3-1 (or the pseudogene TRBV3-2) and TRBJ2-7, with D perhaps matching TRBD1 (5 bases). CDR3 length equals 14 residues. Germline V gene lookup returns CDR1 LGHDT and CDR2 YNNKEL (reference sequence). V lost 0 bases and J 0 bases, leaving 6 bases between the germline ends.

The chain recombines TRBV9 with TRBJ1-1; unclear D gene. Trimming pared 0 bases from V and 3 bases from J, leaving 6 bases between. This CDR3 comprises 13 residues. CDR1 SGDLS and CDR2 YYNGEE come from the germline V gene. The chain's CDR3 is CASSVGLDTEAFF. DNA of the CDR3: TGTGCCAGCAGCGTAGGTCTAGACACTGAAGCTTTCTTT.

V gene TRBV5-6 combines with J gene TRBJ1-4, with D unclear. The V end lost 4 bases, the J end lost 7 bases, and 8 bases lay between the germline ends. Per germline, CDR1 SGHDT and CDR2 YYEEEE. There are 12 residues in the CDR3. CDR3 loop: CASSNPGEKLFF. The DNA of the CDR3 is TGTGCCAGCAGCAACCCGGGTGAAAAACTGTTTTTT.

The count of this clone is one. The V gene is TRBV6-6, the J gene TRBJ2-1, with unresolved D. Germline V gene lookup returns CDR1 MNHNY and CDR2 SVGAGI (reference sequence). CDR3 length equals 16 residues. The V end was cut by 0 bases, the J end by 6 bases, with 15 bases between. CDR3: CASSYSYSPPRNEQFF. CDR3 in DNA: TGTGCCAGCAGTTACTCGTACAGCCCCCCTCGCAATGAGCAGTTCTTC.

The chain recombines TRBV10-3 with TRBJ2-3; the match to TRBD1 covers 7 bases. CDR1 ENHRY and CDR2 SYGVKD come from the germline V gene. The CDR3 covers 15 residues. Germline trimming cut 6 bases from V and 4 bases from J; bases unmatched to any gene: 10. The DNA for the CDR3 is TGTGCCATCAGAGGACAGGAGGTAGAACCAGATACGCAGTATTTT. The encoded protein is CAIRGQEVEPDTQYF.

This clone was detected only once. The CDR3 bases are TGTGCCAGCAGCTCCTTGGGGCTGAACACTGAAGCTTTCTTT. This encodes CASSSLGLNTEAFF. This chain links TRBV7-9 with TRBJ1-1, with D perhaps matching TRBD1 (5 bases). Trimming took off 4 bases at V and 0 bases at J, with 9 bases between the two ends. Germline CDR1 reads SEHNR; CDR2 reads FQNEAQ (reference sequence). The CDR3 consists of 14 residues.

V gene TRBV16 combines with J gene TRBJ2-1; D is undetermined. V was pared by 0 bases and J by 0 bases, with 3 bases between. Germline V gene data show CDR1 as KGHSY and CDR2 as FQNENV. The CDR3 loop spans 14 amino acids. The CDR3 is CASSQSISYNEQFF. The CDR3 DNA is TGTGCCAGCAGCCAATCCATCTCCTACAATGAGCAGTTCTTC.

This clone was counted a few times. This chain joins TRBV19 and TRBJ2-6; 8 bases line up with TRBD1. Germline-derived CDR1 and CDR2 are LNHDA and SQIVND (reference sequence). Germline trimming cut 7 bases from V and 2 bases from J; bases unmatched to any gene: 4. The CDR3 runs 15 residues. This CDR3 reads CASTLDRAGANVLTF. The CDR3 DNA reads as TGTGCCAGTACCCTGGACAGGGCTGGGGCCAACGTCCTGACTTTC.

The CDR3 here is CASRTDRNPASDTEAFF. CDR3 DNA: TGTGCCAGCCGTACGGACAGAAACCCTGCCTCGGACACTGAAGCTTTCTTT. The chain links TRBV18 to TRBJ1-1; D is possibly TRBD1 (6 bases). Germline values: CDR1 KGHSH, CDR2 LQKENI. This CDR3 has 17 residues. V was pared by 8 bases and J by 3 bases, with 25 bases between. The full variable domain, rest sourced from reference TRBV18 and TRBJ1-1, is NAGVMQNPRHLVRRRGQEARLRCSPMKGHSHVYWYRQLPEEGLKFMVYLQKENIIDESGMPKERFSAEFPKEGPSILRIQQVVRGDSAAYFCASRTDRNPASDTEAFFGQGTRLTVV.